This T cell receptor (beta chain) was recovered during a study of identical twins (dated by TCRdb to 2016 to 2018). Background on the whole study: TCR alpha and beta repertoires from monozygotic twins, unrelated adults of various ages and cord blood were deep-sequenced to test whether fetal clonotypes persist. Replicate twin experiments were performed at different times using different library preparation protocols to rule out contamination. The research as a whole found: Out-of-frame TCR alpha sequences shared between twins showed an excess of low generation-probability sequences compared with coincidental sharing between unrelated individuals. Abundant cord blood beta clonotypes carried fewer insertions; young adult naive repertoires showed a weaker similar trend, while memory repertoires showed none. Zero-insertion analyses could be partly confounded by invariant T cells such as MAIT and iNKT, although diverse VJ usage argued against such confounding for most clonotypes. In monozygotic twins, recombination models systematically underestimated out-of-frame TCR alpha sharing, but the models matched the sharing seen between unrelated individuals. Conclusions relied on cross-sectional statistical analysis, since the same donors could not be followed over many years. A weaker excess of twin sharing was found in beta out-of-frame sequences because the signal-to-noise ratio was lowered by fewer shared sequences.

The CDR3 runs 15 amino acids, cysteine and phenylalanine included. The only DNA kept is the CDR3, 45 bases in frame from the first base. Trimming leaves V shorter by 3 bases and J shorter by 7 bases, with the junction holding 5 bases beyond the gene matches. Reading the germline V gene gives CDR1 MDHEN and CDR2 SYDVKM. Library method: 5' RACE. TCRdb lists the instrument as Illumina HiSeq 2000. Template switching added a universal primer binding site, and the final cDNA carried a unique molecular identifier that allowed TCR cDNA molecules to be counted accurately. First-strand cDNA for TCR alpha and beta chains was synthesized from specific primers in the conserved constant-segment region. To control for contamination, every cDNA library was double barcoded, receiving both a SMART-Mk sample barcode and Illumina barcodes. TruSeq adapter sequences and Illumina sample barcodes were added in two successive PCR steps. The Illumina HiSeq platform was used with custom primers to sequence TCR alpha and beta cDNA libraries. The source study handled its data this way. MiGEC processed the raw reads to extract unique molecular identifiers, while MiXCR was used to determine the CDR3 positions. For each individual, recombination models were inferred using an EM algorithm with the repgenHMM and IGoR tools. Shared clonotypes were analyzed with the tcR package in R, and sharing was normalized by the product of cloneset sizes. Out-of-frame nonproductive sequences were analyzed to study raw recombination free of thymic and clonal selection effects. TCRdb took the public reads, trimmed them with fastp at Q25, ran MiXCR for clone calling and kept in-frame beta chains. Merged by CDR3 protein, the rows form single entries marked with the most common genes and DNA. Here the V and J calls rest on TCRdb's processing, not on the authors' analysis. The table for this sample lists under 500,000 distinct CDR3 sequences; 14% of them were counted only once. Together, the top ten hold 0.95% to 1% of the sample.

This clonotype was found a few times. Its cognate antigen has yet to be identified. Base qualities are not recorded, but no much larger clone differs from it by a single base. All donors were healthy Caucasians. The twin cohort comprised three pairs of female monozygotic twins, all aged roughly 18 to 30 years. Positive isolation kits from Invitrogen were used to isolate the CD4+ and CD8+ T cell populations. These records were also assigned to another study, of yellow fever vaccine responses in identical twins. As the second study states: The authors reported that the T cell response to vaccination in identical twins appeared partly convergent and partly personalized. The study precisely tracked vaccine-responding T cell clones in identical twins.

The clonotype was recovered from a woman aged 18 to 35 in good health. The sample consisted of CD4+ T cells sorted from blood. The rearrangement combines TRBV28 with TRBJ2-4, with 11 bases in between that match TRBD1. DNA sequence: TGTGCCAGCAGTTTGGGGGACAGGGGGAGGAACATTCAGTACTTC. Its coded protein is CASSLGDRGRNIQYF.